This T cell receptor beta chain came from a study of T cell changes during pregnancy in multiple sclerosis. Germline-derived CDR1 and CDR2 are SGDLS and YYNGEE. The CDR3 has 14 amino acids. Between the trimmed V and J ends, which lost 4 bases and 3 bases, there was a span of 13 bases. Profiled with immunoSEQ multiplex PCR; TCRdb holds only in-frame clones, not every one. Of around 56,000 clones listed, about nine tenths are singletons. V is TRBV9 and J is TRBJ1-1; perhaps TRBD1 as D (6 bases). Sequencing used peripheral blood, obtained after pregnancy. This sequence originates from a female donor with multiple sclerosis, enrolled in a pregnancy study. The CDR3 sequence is CASSPRGGDTEAFF. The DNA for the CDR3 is TGTGCCAGCAGCCCTAGAGGGGGGGACACTGAAGCTTTCTTT.